This record looks at one TCR beta chain sequence and its context. What it binds is not known. The data stem from a study of radiation and T cells in renal cell carcinoma. Study summary: Nephrectomy followed 15 Gy stereotactic body radiation by 4 weeks.

The protocol was immunoSEQ multiplex PCR, while the TCRdb copy is restricted to in-frame clones and leaves out a portion. The data hold 110,000 to 150,000 clones, with over 65% observed a single time. As for time point: baseline pretreatment blood. Specified treatment: 15 Gy SBRT to primary tumor, nephrectomy 4 weeks later. Radiation-treated patients gave blood at baseline, week 2 and week 4. Findings of the study overall: Pretreatment tumor biopsies were lacking, so baseline clonotypes are unknown. Top tumor clonotypes rose in blood 2 weeks post-radiation, then contracted.

The germline gives CDR1 MNHEY, CDR2 SMNVEV (reference sequence). The V and J ends lost 2 bases and 6 bases respectively, with 11 bases between them. This CDR3 has 13 amino acids. The clonotype was recovered from a woman between 45 and 60 years old with renal cell carcinoma. The chain is built from TRBV27 and TRBJ2-7; D is unresolved. The sample in question was blood, obtained from a patient whose treatment included radiotherapy and nephrectomy. The CDR3: CASSLQSLGEQYF. DNA for the CDR3: TGTGCCAGCAGTTTACAGAGTTTGGGCGAGCAGTACTTC.